This T cell receptor (beta chain) was profiled in a study of T cell clones after liver transplantation. Across the whole study: Patients counted as tolerant after at least one year off all immunosuppression, enzymes not exceeding twice normal.

Produced via immunoSEQ multiplex PCR; TCRdb's table is partial and in-frame only. The table has fewer than 70,000 clones, 65% to 75% seen once. The CDR3 consists of 14 residues. Germline V CDR1 and CDR2: MNHNS, SASEGT. V was clipped by 1 base and J by 5 bases; unmatched bases: 2. Sorting of unstimulated PBMCs yielded separate CD3+CD4+ and CD3+CD8+ fractions. The source material was CD4+ T cells from blood, sampled before liver transplant. This sequence originates from a human donor who received a liver transplant. This rearrangement joins TRBV6-1 to TRBJ1-1, with 9 bases aligning to TRBD1. The CDR3 DNA is TGTGCCAGCAGTGAAGACAGGGGGCAGACTGAAGCTTTCTTT. Its protein is CASSEDRGQTEAFF.